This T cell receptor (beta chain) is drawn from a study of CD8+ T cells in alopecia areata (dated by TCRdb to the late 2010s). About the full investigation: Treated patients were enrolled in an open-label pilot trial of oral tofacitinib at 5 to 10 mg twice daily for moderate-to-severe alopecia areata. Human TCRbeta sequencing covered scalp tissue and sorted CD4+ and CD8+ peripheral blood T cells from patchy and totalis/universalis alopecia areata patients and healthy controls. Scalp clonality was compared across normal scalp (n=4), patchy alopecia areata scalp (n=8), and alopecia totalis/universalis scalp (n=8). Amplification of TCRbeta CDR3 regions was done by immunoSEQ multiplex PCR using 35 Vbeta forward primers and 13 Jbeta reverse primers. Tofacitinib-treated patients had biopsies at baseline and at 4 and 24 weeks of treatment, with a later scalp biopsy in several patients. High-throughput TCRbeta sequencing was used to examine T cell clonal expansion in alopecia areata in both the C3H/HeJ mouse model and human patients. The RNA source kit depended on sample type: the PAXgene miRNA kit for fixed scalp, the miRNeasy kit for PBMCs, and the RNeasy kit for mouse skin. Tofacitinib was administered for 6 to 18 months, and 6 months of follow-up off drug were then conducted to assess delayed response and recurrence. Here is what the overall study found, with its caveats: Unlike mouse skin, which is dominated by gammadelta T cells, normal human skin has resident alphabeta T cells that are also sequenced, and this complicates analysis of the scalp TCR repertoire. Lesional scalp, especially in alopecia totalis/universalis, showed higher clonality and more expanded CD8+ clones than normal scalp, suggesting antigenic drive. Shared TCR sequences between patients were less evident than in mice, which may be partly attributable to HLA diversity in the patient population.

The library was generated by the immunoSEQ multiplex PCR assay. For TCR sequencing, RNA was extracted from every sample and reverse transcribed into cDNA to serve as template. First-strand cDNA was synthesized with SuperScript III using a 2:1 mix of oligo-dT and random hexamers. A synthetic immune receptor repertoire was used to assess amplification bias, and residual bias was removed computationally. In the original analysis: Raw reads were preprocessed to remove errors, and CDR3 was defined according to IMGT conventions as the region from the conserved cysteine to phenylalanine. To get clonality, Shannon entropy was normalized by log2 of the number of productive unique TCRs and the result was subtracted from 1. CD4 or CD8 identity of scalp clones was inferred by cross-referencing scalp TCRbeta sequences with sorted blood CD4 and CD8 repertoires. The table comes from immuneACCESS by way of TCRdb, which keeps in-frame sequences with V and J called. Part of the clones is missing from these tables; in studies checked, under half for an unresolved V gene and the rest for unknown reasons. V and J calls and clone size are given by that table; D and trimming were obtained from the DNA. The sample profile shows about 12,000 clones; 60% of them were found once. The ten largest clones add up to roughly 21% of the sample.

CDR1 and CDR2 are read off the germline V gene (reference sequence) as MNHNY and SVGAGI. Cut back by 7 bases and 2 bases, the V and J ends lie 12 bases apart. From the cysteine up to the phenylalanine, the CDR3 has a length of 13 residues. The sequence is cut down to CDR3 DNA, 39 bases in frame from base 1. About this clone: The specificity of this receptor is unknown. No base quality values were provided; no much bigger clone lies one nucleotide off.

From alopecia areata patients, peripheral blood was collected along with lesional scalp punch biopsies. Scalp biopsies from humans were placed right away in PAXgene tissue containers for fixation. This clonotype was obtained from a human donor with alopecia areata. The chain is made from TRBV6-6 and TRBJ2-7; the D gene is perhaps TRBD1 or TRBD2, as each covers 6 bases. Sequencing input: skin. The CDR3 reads CASTLRGPYEQYF. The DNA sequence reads TGTGCCAGCACCTTACGGGGGCCCTACGAGCAGTACTTC.